The 19 T cell receptor beta chains listed next were all sequenced from one sample in a study of cytomegalovirus exposure and HLA in healthy donors. The primer mix had 60 Vbeta and 13 Jbeta primers. TCRdb's copy holds only in-frame clones and misses some; the assay was immunoSEQ multiplex PCR. The table records 95,000 or so clones, approximately 80% of them present only once. The sequenced material came from PBMCs. Receptors were obtained from a woman aged 70 to 79 in good health and CMV-seropositive.

CDR3 region: CASSLGAGAPYEQYF. DNA of the CDR3: TGTGCCAGCAGCTTAGGTGCGGGGGCTCCCTACGAGCAGTACTTC. The chain has TRBV7-2 and TRBJ2-7; a weak D match, TRBD2 (7 bases). This CDR3 comprises 15 residues. Germline V gene sequence: CDR1 SGHTA, CDR2 FQGNSA. V lost 1 base, J lost 2 bases, and 12 bases lay in between.

V and J are TRBV28 and TRBJ1-5; a weak D match, TRBD1 (5 bases). The V end lost 7 bases, the J end lost 2 bases, and 15 bases lay between the germline ends. Germline CDR1 and CDR2: MDHEN and SYDVKM. The CDR3 is 15 residues long. DNA for the CDR3: TGTGCCAGCACCTTATTCGGGGGGGGCAATCAGCCCCAGCATTTT. Residues: CASTLFGGGNQPQHF.

The V gene is TRBV5-1, the J gene TRBJ2-5; TRBD1 matches 8 bases. The ends lost 1 base at V and 5 bases at J; junction bases unmatched: 7. CDR3 size: 15 residues. Germline V gene data show CDR1 as SGHRS and CDR2 as YFSETQ. In DNA form, the CDR3 reads TGCGCCAGCAGCTTGAATGGCAGGGGGCACGAGACCCAGTACTTC. Translation gives CASSLNGRGHETQYF.

The gene calls are TRBV7-3 and TRBJ1-5; D not certain. V was pared by 3 bases and J by 7 bases, with 13 bases between. Germline V CDR1 and CDR2: SGHTA, FQGTGA. The CDR3 extends over 14 amino acids. CDR3 nucleotide sequence: TGTGCCAGCAGCTTTACCCAACGGGGACAGCCCCAGCATTTT. It is translated as CASSFTQRGQPQHF.

The chain joins TRBV19 to TRBJ2-1, with D possibly TRBD1 on 6 matching bases. There are 14 residues in the CDR3. V was shortened by 3 bases and J by 10 bases, with 16 bases between the two germline ends. Germline assignment: CDR1 LNHDA and CDR2 SQIVND (reference sequence). CDR3 sequence reads: CASSMGARIGEQFF. DNA of the CDR3: TGTGCCAGTAGTATGGGGGCCCGTATAGGAGAGCAGTTCTTC.

The chain combines TRBV30 with TRBJ2-2, with 16 nucleotides matching TRBD2. V was clipped by 2 bases and J by 4 bases; unmatched bases: 7. Germline assignment: CDR1 GTSNPN and CDR2 SVGIG (reference sequence). The CDR3 is 18 residues long. CDR3 DNA sequence: TGTGCCTGGAGTTGGGGACTAGCGGGAGGGCCTGGCACCGGGGAGCTGTTTTTT. It translates to CAWSWGLAGGPGTGELFF.

This chain connects TRBV14 to TRBJ2-7, with a weak D call TRBD1 (6 bases). This CDR3 spans 15 amino acids. Germline V gene data show CDR1 as SGHDN and CDR2 as FVKESK. The V end was cut by 1 base, the J end by 4 bases, with 14 bases between. Here the CDR3 reads CASSQAALGQYEQYF. As DNA, the CDR3 is TGTGCCAGCAGCCAAGCGGCGCTAGGACAGTACGAGCAGTACTTC.

There are a few counts of this clone. This chain links TRBV18 with TRBJ2-3; D is possibly TRBD2 (6 bases). The CDR3 runs to 15 residues. Germline lookup yields CDR1 KGHSH and CDR2 LQKENI. Trimming took 4 bases from V and 2 from J, leaving 13 bases between them. Here the CDR3 reads CASSLLGTDTDTQYF. The CDR3 DNA follows: TGTGCCAGCTCACTCCTCGGGACTGACACAGATACGCAGTATTTT.

Points on this clone: The identical CDR3 is also encoded by other nucleotide sequences in the sample. The chain recombines TRBV7-2 with TRBJ2-7, with 11 bases fitting TRBD2. V trimming: 5 bases; J trimming: 2 bases; junction bases outside the gene matches: 8. The CDR3 length is 16 residues. Looked up from germline, CDR1 is SGHTA and CDR2 is FQGNSA. The CDR3: CASSKTGTSGTYEQYF. DNA for the CDR3: TGTGCCAGCAGCAAAACCGGGACTAGCGGAACCTACGAGCAGTACTTC.

This clone was seen only a few times. The chain uses TRBV7-8 and TRBJ2-7; maybe TRBD1 (6 bases). From germline, CDR1 is SGHVS and CDR2 FQNEAQ. The ends were cut back, 4 bases at V and 2 bases at J, with 9 bases in the middle. This CDR3 comprises 13 residues. CDR3 DNA: TGTGCCAGCAGCTCCCGGACAGCCTACGAGCAGTACTTC. Its protein product is CASSSRTAYEQYF.

This sequence joins TRBV28 and TRBJ2-3; 7 bases agree with TRBD1. The V gene end was trimmed by 5 bases and the J gene end by 4 bases; junction bases not matched to a gene: 9. The CDR3 is 15 amino acids. Looked up from germline, CDR1 is MDHEN and CDR2 is SYDVKM. The chain's CDR3 is CASSIRGTVSDTQYF. CDR3 bases: TGTGCCAGCAGTATACGAGGGACAGTCTCAGATACGCAGTATTTT.

This chain links TRBV10-3 with TRBJ2-6; the D gene is possibly TRBD2 (5 bases). The ends were cut back, 6 bases at V and 4 bases at J, with 13 bases in the middle. The CDR3 is 15 amino acids. Germline-derived CDR1 and CDR2 are ENHRY and SYGVKD. CDR3 protein: CAISPGELGANVLTF. DNA for the CDR3: TGTGCCATCAGCCCCGGGGAGTTGGGGGCCAACGTCCTGACTTTC.

This clone was picked up a small number of times. The rearrangement links TRBV4-1 to TRBJ1-4; 8 positions agree with TRBD1. J gave up 0 bases and V 3 bases, and 9 bases lay outside the gene matches. CDR3 length: 18 amino acids. Germline-derived CDR1 and CDR2 are MGHRA and YSYEKL. In DNA, the CDR3 is TGCGCCAGCAGCCAGACAGGGACAGGAACCGCAACTAATGAAAAACTGTTTTTT. Its protein is CASSQTGTGTATNEKLFF.

This clone was detected a few times. The chain is built from TRBV5-6 and TRBJ1-4, with D tentatively TRBD1 (5 bases). The CDR3 is 16 amino acids. Germline V gene lookup returns CDR1 SGHDT and CDR2 YYEEEE. The V end was cut by 4 bases, the J end by 3 bases, with 16 bases between. The CDR3 sequence: CASSPFQTAPNEKLFF. The CDR3 DNA follows: TGTGCCAGCAGCCCCTTTCAGACAGCCCCTAATGAAAAACTGTTTTTT.

This chain links TRBV2 with TRBJ1-5, with D possibly being TRBD1 (5 bases). The CDR3 runs 13 residues. V was clipped by 6 bases and J by 1 base, with 7 bases between them. Germline V CDR1 and CDR2: SNHLY, FYNNEI. The CDR3 DNA follows: TGTGCCAGCAGGCGGGGGAGCAATCAGCCCCAGCATTTT. Translated: CASRRGSNQPQHF.

The rearrangement joins TRBV27 to TRBJ2-1; TRBD1 aligns across 7 bases. Germline CDR1 MNHEY, CDR2 SMNVEV (reference sequence). J was trimmed by 1 base and V by 6 bases; bases with no gene match: 6. The CDR3 is made up of 15 amino acids. The CDR3 region has the DNA TGTGCCAGCAGAAAAACAGGGGAGTCCTACAATGAGCAGTTCTTC. Translated: CASRKTGESYNEQFF.

The J gene is TRBJ2-7, the V gene TRBV10-2; D may be TRBD1 (6 bases). Trimming took off 6 bases at V and 11 bases at J, with 14 bases between the two ends. CDR3 length: 11 amino acids. Per germline, CDR1 WSHSY and CDR2 SAAADI. The CDR3 here is CASSRLKGEYF. The CDR3 nucleotides read TGCGCCAGCAGCAGACTAAAGGGGGAGTACTTC.

This clone was counted only a few times. The chain uses TRBV19 and TRBJ2-7; TRBD1 might be the D (6 bases). This CDR3 has 14 residues. The germline V and J ends were trimmed by 9 bases and 2 bases, with 17 bases remaining between them. Germline CDR1 LNHDA, CDR2 SQIVND (reference sequence). The CDR3 loop reads CASQSPGQTYEQYF. The CDR3 region has the DNA TGTGCCAGCCAAAGCCCGGGACAAACCTACGAGCAGTACTTC.

The CDR3 DNA follows: TGTGCCAGCAGCTTAGTAGGGGCAAACAATGCGGGGGAGCTGTTTTTT. This translates into CASSLVGANNAGELFF. The chain recombines TRBV7-2 with TRBJ2-2, with D tentatively TRBD1 (5 bases). Germline V gene lookup returns CDR1 SGHTA and CDR2 FQGNSA. Trimming removed 1 base at V and 8 bases at J, with 17 bases between. The CDR3 contains 16 residues.